The 9 T cell receptor beta chains below were found in one sample sequenced in a study of blood T cells in healthy people across ages. A second PCR of 7 to 11 cycles used a sample-barcoded 5' primer and a J-beta primer mix. TCRdb independently ran MiXCR on the 5' RACE reads; one entry per CDR3 protein. The repertoire consists of about 800,000 distinct CDR3 sequences, with roughly 25% occurring once and the leading ten covering roughly 3.8%. These data were also reused for a study on T cells of mothers and their children.

The sequenced sample consisted of blood. These receptors were obtained from a boy aged 10-17 years in good health.

J is TRBJ2-7 and V is TRBV12-3 or TRBV12-4, with 7 nucleotides matching TRBD2. The CDR3 has 14 amino acids. The trim removed 4 bases at V and 3 bases at J, leaving 6 bases unmatched. CDR3 region: CASSSGGTHYEQYF. The CDR3 nucleotides are TGTGCCAGCAGTTCGGGGGGAACTCACTACGAGCAGTACTTC.

The rearrangement links TRBV7-9 to TRBJ2-5; perhaps D is TRBD1 or TRBD2 (5 bases each). Judging by the DNA end, TRBJ2-1 fits better; the J call may be wrong. The CDR3 loop spans 13 amino acids. The germline V gene has CDR1 SEHNR and CDR2 FQNEAQ (reference sequence). CDR3 nucleotide sequence: TGTGCCAGCAGCTTAGTTCGGGGCGGTGAGCAGTTCTTC. Protein: CASSLVRGGEQFF.

The genes are TRBV20-1 and TRBJ1-2, with D unresolved. Germline V gene sequence: CDR1 DFQATT, CDR2 SNEGSKA (reference sequence). The CDR3 contains 14 residues. Trimming removed 6 bases from V and 4 bases from J, with 18 bases in between. The CDR3 here is CSAMVASLSYGYTF. The CDR3 DNA sequence: TGCAGTGCCATGGTAGCGAGCCTTTCCTATGGCTACACCTTC.

The rearrangement uses TRBV10-3 and TRBJ2-5, with TRBD2 identical over 12 bases. This CDR3 is 17 amino acids long. J was trimmed by 2 bases and V by 0 bases; bases with no gene match: 4. Germline V gene sequence: CDR1 ENHRY, CDR2 SYGVKD. CDR3 DNA: TGTGCCATCAGTGAGTCGCTACTAGCGGGAGGACAAGAGACCCAGTACTTC. Translation: CAISESLLAGGQETQYF.

This chain links TRBV29-1 with TRBJ1-2, with D maybe TRBD1 (6 bases). Germline lookup yields CDR1 SQVTM and CDR2 ANQGSEA. Trimming shortened V by 6 bases and J by 1 base, and 15 bases separated the two germline ends. CDR3 length: 14 amino acids. The DNA for the CDR3 is TGCAGCGTGGGGGCCGGGGGGAATAACTATGGCTACACCTTC. Protein: CSVGAGGNNYGYTF.

This clonotype was seen repeatedly, ten times or more. The chain links TRBV6-5 to TRBJ2-2; the D is unclear. V dropped 7 bases and J dropped 3 bases, with 12 bases sitting between them. This CDR3 is built from 14 residues. Germline loops: CDR1 MNHEY, CDR2 SVGAGI. CDR3 DNA: TGTGCCAGCACGAGAAACAGTTACACCGGGGAGCTGTTTTTT. Translation: CASTRNSYTGELFF.

The chain recombines TRBV27 with TRBJ2-4, with a weak D call TRBD2 (5 bases). Germline V CDR1 and CDR2: MNHEY, SMNVEV (reference sequence). The CDR3 loop spans 15 amino acids. V lost 0 bases and J lost 4, with 10 bases in between. CDR3 sequence (DNA): TGTGCCAGCAGTTTATCCCGGGGTGGGAAAAACATTCAGTACTTC. Translating it yields CASSLSRGGKNIQYF.

A few counts support this clonotype. The J gene is TRBJ1-1, the V gene TRBV29-1; TRBD1 agrees at 8 bases. Germline CDR1 is SQVTM and CDR2 is ANQGSEA. Trimming at V came to 6 bases and at J to 5 bases, leaving 8 bases not matched to a gene. The CDR3 totals 13 residues. The CDR3 loop is CSVRTGSLTEAFF. As DNA, the CDR3 is TGCAGCGTGAGGACAGGGAGTCTGACTGAAGCTTTCTTT.

This clonotype was counted a few times. CDR3 amino acids: CASTSANTYEQYF. The CDR3, as DNA: TGTGCCAGTACTAGCGCGAATACCTACGAGCAGTACTTC. V gene TRBV4-2 combines with J gene TRBJ2-7; TRBD2 aligns across 7 bases. The CDR3 has 13 residues. Germline-derived CDR1 and CDR2 are LGHNA and YNFKEQ. The V segment lost 9 bases and the J segment 2 bases; nucleotides outside the gene matches: 7.